This entry is about one T cell receptor (beta chain). As yet, its antigen is unknown. This record comes from a study of a mutant IDH1 vaccine in newly diagnosed glioma. Study-level background: Beginning 4-6 weeks after radiotherapy alone, or with temozolomide cycles, vaccination took place. Patients previously underwent radiotherapy, temozolomide, or both, and most underwent both.

The sample's time point: week 11, during vaccination. A single vaccine dose contained 300 ug of mutant IDH1 20-mer peptide, and topical imiquimod was used with it. Clones were sequenced by immunoSEQ multiplex PCR, and TCRdb holds only the in-frame ones, with some missing. Of more than 55,000 clones listed, around 80% are singletons. The CDR3 spans 16 residues. In germline, CDR1 is LGHNA, CDR2 YNFKEQ. V trimming: 6 bases; J trimming: 6 bases; junction bases outside the gene matches: 15. The TCR was taken from a man aged 30 to 45 with glioma. Sequenced here: PBMCs, sampled from a glioma patient whose treatment included an IDH1 peptide vaccine. This chain connects TRBV4-2 to TRBJ1-2; 8 bases are shared with TRBD1. In DNA form, the CDR3 reads TGTGCCAGCAGTGAACGGGGGTCAGGGGGCTTGGATGGCTACACCTTC. As protein: CASSERGSGGLDGYTF.